This entry lists 30 T cell receptor beta chains sequenced from one sample in a study of blood T cell repertoires in COVID-19 (dated by TCRdb to 2020 to 2021). Preparation of the library involved the immunoSEQ multiplex PCR assay. Held by TCRdb, this immuneACCESS table contains in-frame sequences only and omits some clones. Under half of the omission traces to an unresolved V gene where checked; the cause of the rest is unknown. For this sample there are roughly 52,000 clones; roughly 80% appear just once. The ten largest make up 5.5% to 7% of the sample. Input material: peripheral blood. All receptors come from a human donor in a cohort sampled during active or convalescent COVID-19.

This clone was found a few times. The CDR3 DNA follows: TGTGCCAGCAGCGAACAGGGAGGCTACACCTTC. Its translation is CASSEQGGYTF. This chain connects TRBV6-2 or TRBV6-3 to TRBJ1-2; D might be TRBD1 (6 bases). The V gene's germline CDR1 is MNHEY and CDR2 SVGEGT. The germline V and J ends were trimmed by 6 bases and 8 bases, with 10 bases remaining between them. The CDR3 runs 11 residues.

The chain couples TRBV19 to TRBJ2-7; 8 bases fit TRBD2. V trimming: 1 base; J trimming: 3 bases; junction bases outside the gene matches: 5. Per germline, CDR1 LNHDA and CDR2 SQIVND (reference sequence). CDR3 length equals 15 residues. The CDR3 sequence is CASSIGLAGGYEQYF. Written as DNA, the CDR3 is TGTGCCAGTAGTATAGGTCTGGCGGGGGGCTACGAGCAGTACTTC.

This clone was seen a handful of times. The chain combines TRBV4-1 with TRBJ1-5; 8 nucleotides align to TRBD1. The germline V gene encodes CDR1 MGHRA and CDR2 YSYEKL. The CDR3 runs 16 residues. The trim removed 4 bases at V and 0 bases at J, leaving 5 bases unmatched. CDR3 amino acids: CASSPLGQDSNQPQHF. DNA of the CDR3: TGCGCCAGCAGCCCCCTGGGACAGGATAGCAATCAGCCCCAGCATTTT.

The V gene is TRBV7-6, the J gene TRBJ2-7; D is unclear. Germline V lookup: CDR1 SGHVS, CDR2 FNYEAQ. The CDR3 loop spans 15 amino acids. Trimming took 2 bases from V and 0 from J, leaving 11 bases between them. The CDR3 DNA reads TGTGCCAGCAGCTTAAGCGCCGCGAGCTCCTACGAGCAGTACTTC. Its translation: CASSLSAASSYEQYF.

The chain couples TRBV2 to TRBJ2-7, with TRBD1 matching 9 bases. The V gene's germline CDR1 is SNHLY and CDR2 FYNNEI. The CDR3 covers 14 residues. The trim removed 3 bases at V and 2 bases at J, leaving 2 bases unmatched. The CDR3 coding sequence is TGTGCCAGCAGTGAGGGGACAGGGCCCTACGAGCAGTACTTC. Residues: CASSEGTGPYEQYF.

V and J are TRBV29-1 and TRBJ1-2, with 10 bases fitting TRBD1. The V and J ends lost 4 bases and 5 bases, in that order; junction bases with no gene match: 13. This CDR3 comprises 16 residues. Germline loops: CDR1 SQVTM, CDR2 ANQGSEA. The DNA of the CDR3 is TGCAGCGTTGGGGGGACAGGGGCTTTCCAGGGGTATGGCTACACCTTC. This gives the protein CSVGGTGAFQGYGYTF.

The CDR3 DNA reads as TGTGCCAGCAGCCTGTTGGGGCCCCATTCACCCCTCCACTTT. This gives the protein CASSLLGPHSPLHF. The chain has TRBV6-2 or TRBV6-3 and TRBJ1-6, with TRBD1 as a possible D gene (5 bases). This CDR3 spans 14 amino acids. Germline V gene lookup returns CDR1 MNHEY and CDR2 SVGEGT. The V and J ends lost 6 bases and 8 bases respectively, with 14 bases between them.

The V call is TRBV7-9, the J call TRBJ1-1, with 7 bases lining up with TRBD1. Germline CDR1 and CDR2: SEHNR and FQNEAQ (reference sequence). The CDR3 has 14 residues. V was clipped by 0 bases and J by 5 bases; unmatched bases: 3. CDR3 in amino acids: CASSLANRGTEAFF. CDR3 coding DNA: TGTGCCAGCAGCTTAGCAAACAGGGGAACTGAAGCTTTCTTT.

This clone turned up a few times. This sequence joins TRBV7-2 and TRBJ1-1; the match to TRBD1 covers 8 bases. Trimming cost V 6 bases and J 1 base; bases outside gene matches: 4. This CDR3 region has 14 residues. CDR1 SGHTA and CDR2 FQGNSA come from the germline V gene. CDR3 sequence (DNA): TGTGCCAGCAGAACCGGGACAGGGAACACTGAAGCTTTCTTT. Its protein is CASRTGTGNTEAFF. The entire variable domain, with the rest obtained from reference TRBV7-2 and TRBJ1-1, is as follows: GAGVSQSPSNKVTEKGKDVELRCDPISGHTALYWYRQSLGQGLEFLIYFQGNSAPDKSGLPSDRFSAERTGGSVSTLTIQRTQQEDSAVYLCASRTGTGNTEAFFGQGTRLTVV.

The V gene is TRBV19, the J gene TRBJ2-7, with 7 bases aligning to TRBD1. Trimming took 1 base from V and 2 from J; bases not matched to a gene: 2. CDR3 length equals 14 residues. Germline CDR1 and CDR2: LNHDA and SQIVND (reference sequence). The CDR3 protein is CASSIGTGAYEQYF. DNA for the CDR3: TGTGCCAGTAGTATAGGCACAGGGGCCTACGAGCAGTACTTC.

The chain joins TRBV19 to TRBJ1-1; 8 bases line up with TRBD1. J gave up 1 base and V 6 bases, and 4 bases lay outside the gene matches. The germline V gene has CDR1 LNHDA and CDR2 SQIVND (reference sequence). This CDR3 contains 14 residues. CDR3 DNA sequence: TGTGCCAGTAGGATGGGACAGGAGAACACTGAAGCTTTCTTT. Its translation: CASRMGQENTEAFF.

The V gene is TRBV5-1, the J gene TRBJ1-1, with 7 bases matching TRBD1. Per the germline V gene, CDR1 is SGHRS and CDR2 is YFSETQ. The CDR3 is 15 residues long. V lost 4 bases to trimming and J lost 0 bases; unmatched junction nucleotides: 6. The CDR3 is CASSGRQGLNTEAFF. The CDR3 DNA reads TGCGCCAGCAGCGGACGACAGGGCCTGAACACTGAAGCTTTCTTT.

The J gene is TRBJ1-1, the V gene TRBV6-5; D unresolved. Between the trimmed V and J ends, which lost 2 bases and 1 base, there was a span of 8 bases. Germline V gives CDR1 MNHEY, CDR2 SVGAGI. The CDR3 contains 14 residues. CDR3: CASSYAEPNTEAFF. The CDR3 DNA reads TGTGCCAGCAGTTACGCCGAGCCGAACACTGAAGCTTTCTTT.

The chain combines TRBV19 with TRBJ2-2; 9 bases agree with TRBD1. CDR3 size: 16 residues. The V and J ends lost 4 bases and 1 base, in that order; junction bases with no gene match: 4. Germline V gene data show CDR1 as LNHDA and CDR2 as SQIVND (reference sequence). CDR3 in amino acids: CASSTPGQGNTGELFF. The CDR3, as DNA: TGTGCCAGTAGTACGCCGGGACAGGGGAACACCGGGGAGCTGTTTTTT. Based on the CDR3 plus reference TRBV19 and TRBJ2-2, the full variable domain is DGGITQSPKYLFRKEGQNVTLSCEQNLNHDAMYWYRQDPGQGLRLIYYSQIVNDFQKGDIAEGYSVSREKKESFPLTVTSAQKNPTAFYLCASSTPGQGNTGELFFGEGSRLTVL.

CDR3 sequence (DNA): TGCAGCGTTGGGGCCGTACGTAATTCACCCCTCCACTTT. Its translation is CSVGAVRNSPLHF. V gene TRBV29-1 combines with J gene TRBJ1-6; D gene uncertain. The CDR3 consists of 13 residues. V was cut by 4 bases and J by 6 bases, with 10 bases left in between. Germline values: CDR1 SQVTM, CDR2 ANQGSEA.

In regard to this clone: This sample also contains other DNA sequences that code for the same CDR3. This chain joins TRBV5-6 and TRBJ2-1; D might be TRBD2 (7 bases). Per the germline V gene, CDR1 is SGHDT and CDR2 is YYEEEE. The V and J ends lost 3 bases and 4 bases respectively, with 14 bases between them. This CDR3 has 15 residues. The CDR3 DNA reads as TGTGCCAGCAGCTGGGGGAGGGGGTCTTACAATGAGCAGTTCTTC. Translating it yields CASSWGRGSYNEQFF.

The chain employs TRBV19 and TRBJ1-2; D possibly corresponds to TRBD1 (5 bases). The CDR3 contains 13 residues. Trimming shortened V by 6 bases and J by 12 bases, and 20 bases separated the two germline ends. Per germline, CDR1 LNHDA and CDR2 SQIVND (reference sequence). The CDR3 here is CASSPLLDTSHTF. Written as DNA, the CDR3 is TGTGCCAGTAGCCCCCTCCTGGACACGTCTCACACCTTC.

On this clone itself: Compared with germline, one end of the junction differs, possibly owing to a read error. The chain has TRBV6-1 and TRBJ2-1; 9 bases are shared with TRBD2. CDR3 size: 15 residues. Per germline, CDR1 MNHNS and CDR2 SASEGT. CDR3 amino acids: CASREAGGSYNEQFF. In nucleotides, the CDR3 is TGTGCCAGCAGAGAAGCGGGGGGCTCCTACAATGAGCAGTTCTTC.

V and J are TRBV30 and TRBJ1-1; weak D call: TRBD1 (6 bases). Germline V gene data show CDR1 as GTSNPN and CDR2 as SVGIG (reference sequence). Trimming removed 3 bases at V and 3 bases at J, with 11 bases between. This CDR3 has 13 residues. The CDR3 DNA reads as TGTGCCTGGAGCCGGGACACCTACACTGAAGCTTTCTTT. Protein product: CAWSRDTYTEAFF.

The rearrangement joins TRBV24-1 to TRBJ2-7, with a possible D match to TRBD2 (7 bases). This CDR3 has 15 residues. Germline-derived CDR1 and CDR2 are KGHDR and SFDVKD. Trimming shortened V by 9 bases and J by 1 base, and 18 bases separated the two germline ends. The CDR3 region has the DNA TGTGCCACCCAATCAAGGACTAGGGGGTCCTACGAGCAGTACTTC. It encodes CATQSRTRGSYEQYF.

This clone was observed a single time. V gene TRBV6-2 or TRBV6-3 combines with J gene TRBJ1-6, with 8 nucleotides matching TRBD1. The CDR3 runs 13 residues. V lost 6 bases and J lost 10; bases outside the gene matches: 5. CDR1 and CDR2 from the germline V gene are MNHEY and SVGEGT. CDR3 sequence: CASSRQGRSPLHF. The CDR3 DNA follows: TGTGCCAGCAGCCGACAGGGGCGGTCACCCCTCCACTTT.

The chain recombines TRBV29-1 with TRBJ1-1; TRBD1 matches at 7 bases. J was trimmed by 5 bases and V by 4 bases; bases with no gene match: 4. The CDR3 covers 12 residues. Germline CDR1 reads SQVTM; CDR2 reads ANQGSEA. The CDR3 loop is CSVVQGTTEAFF. The CDR3 DNA reads as TGCAGCGTTGTACAGGGGACGACTGAAGCTTTCTTT.

The V gene is TRBV2, the J gene TRBJ1-2; D possibly corresponds to TRBD1 (6 bases). The CDR3 runs 14 residues. Germline CDR1 is SNHLY and CDR2 is FYNNEI. The ends were cut back, 7 bases at V and 2 bases at J, with 14 bases in the middle. The chain's CDR3 is CASTQITGNYGYTF. In DNA form, the CDR3 reads TGTGCCAGCACCCAGATTACAGGGAACTATGGCTACACCTTC. The variable domain in full, completed from reference TRBV2 and TRBJ1-2, reads EPEVTQTPSHQVTQMGQEVILRCVPISNHLYFYWYRQILGQKVEFLVSFYNNEISEKSEIFDDQFSVERPDGSNFTLKIRSTKLEDSAMYFCASTQITGNYGYTFGSGTRLTVV.

The chain couples TRBV4-2 to TRBJ2-1, with TRBD1 as a possible D gene (6 bases). V dropped 0 bases and J dropped 4 bases, with 16 bases sitting between them. The CDR3 loop spans 17 amino acids. CDR1 is LGHNA, CDR2 YNFKEQ, per germline. The CDR3 loop is CASSQDREGEGYNEQFF. CDR3 sequence (DNA): TGTGCCAGCAGCCAAGATCGCGAGGGGGAAGGGTACAATGAGCAGTTCTTC.

The rearrangement uses TRBV11-2 and TRBJ1-3, with D possibly matching TRBD1 (6 bases). The tail of the sequence fits TRBJ2-2 better, so the J call may be wrong. This CDR3 is 16 amino acids long. CDR1 is SGHAT and CDR2 is FQNNGV in the germline V gene. The CDR3 loop reads CASSLDRIRTAHELFF. The DNA for the CDR3 is TGTGCCAGCAGCTTAGACCGCATCCGGACAGCGCACGAGCTGTTTTTT.

The rearrangement joins TRBV19 to TRBJ1-5; 8 bases map to TRBD1. The V gene's germline CDR1 is LNHDA and CDR2 SQIVND (reference sequence). Germline trimming cut 6 bases from V and 5 bases from J; bases unmatched to any gene: 9. The length of the CDR3 is 15 residues. CDR3 residues: CASSASGGLYQPQHF. CDR3 sequence (DNA): TGTGCCAGTAGCGCTTCAGGGGGCCTTTATCAGCCCCAGCATTTT.

This rearrangement joins TRBV5-1 to TRBJ1-2; maybe TRBD1 (6 bases). Deletions cut 0 bases from V and 6 bases from J, with 15 bases between. The CDR3 is made up of 15 amino acids. CDR1 is SGHRS and CDR2 is YFSETQ in the germline V gene. CDR3 DNA: TGCGCCAGCAGCTTGGCCGGACAGAGGGAAAATGGCTACACCTTC. Translation gives CASSLAGQRENGYTF.

The chain combines TRBV7-9 with TRBJ2-7, with D uncertain. This CDR3 has 12 amino acids. The ends were cut back, 3 bases at V and 6 bases at J, with 9 bases in the middle. CDR1 is SEHNR and CDR2 is FQNEAQ in the germline V gene (reference sequence). This chain's CDR3 is CASSFSLAEQYF. The CDR3 coding sequence is TGTGCCAGCAGCTTCTCATTGGCCGAGCAGTACTTC.

The rearrangement uses TRBV25-1 and TRBJ2-5; 12 positions match TRBD2. V trimming: 4 bases; J trimming: 5 bases; junction bases outside the gene matches: 11. CDR1 and CDR2 (germline): MGHDK, SYGVNS. The CDR3 has 17 residues. The CDR3 coding sequence is TGTGCCAGCAGTGCCCCTAGCGGGGGGGCGTCGTGGGAGACCCAGTACTTC. Residues: CASSAPSGGASWETQYF.

The DNA for the CDR3 is TGTGCCAGCAGCCAGGGACTAGCGGGGGAGGCCATTCAGTACTTC. Translation: CASSQGLAGEAIQYF. The chain joins TRBV5-4 to TRBJ2-4, with TRBD2 matching over 14 bases. Trimming took 4 bases from V and 9 from J; bases not matched to a gene: 6. CDR1 SGHNT and CDR2 YYREEE come from the germline V gene (reference sequence). The CDR3 totals 15 residues.